This TCR beta chain was identified in a study of shared clonotypes between healthy human individuals. General study findings and limits: The diversity represented, both genetic and in exposure history, was limited by few donors. The four-donor shared clonotypes exceeded non-shared clonotypes in generation probability, with non-shared ones scoring lower.

CD45RO-negative, CCR7-selected cells formed the naive CD8 fraction, which excluded terminally differentiated effector memory CD45RA+ cells. With respect to this clone: Antigen unknown.

Several immunoSEQ plates received, in even portions, the genomic DNA of each subset. As handled by the study authors: There were no quality scores in the junction-only immunoSEQ sequences, so filtering differed. Assay: immunoSEQ multiplex PCR; the TCRdb copy retains only in-frame clones and omits some. V and J calls and clone size are those listed in that table; D and trimming were worked out from the DNA. The sample lists about 1.9 million clones, 93% occurring once. The CDR3 has 15 amino acids. V gave up 0 bases and J gave up 5 bases; unmatched junction bases: 8. Germline CDR1 reads SGDLS; CDR2 reads YYNGEE.

Material for sequencing was naive CD8+ T cells from PBMCs. This clonotype was sampled from a man aged 18 to 30 in good health. Some clones in this sample may be carry-over from other donors' samples. The chain is built from TRBV9 and TRBJ2-7; 7 bases agree with TRBD2. The CDR3 coding sequence is TGTGCCAGCAGCGTAGCGGGGACTATGAGGGACGAGCAGTACTTC. Amino acid sequence: CASSVAGTMRDEQYF.